This T cell receptor beta chain was found in a study of breast tumors, draining lymph nodes, adjacent tissues. A word on this clonotype: A much larger clone differs by one base, so this may be a read error.

MiXCR was run by TCRdb on the multiplex PCR reads, yielding one entry per CDR3 protein. Among some 130,000 distinct CDR3 sequences, roughly 20% were seen once, and the ten largest hold over 2%. The lymph nodes were axillary draining lymph nodes from breast cancer patients. V gave up 5 bases and J gave up 7 bases; unmatched junction bases: 10. The CDR3 contains 15 residues. Germline V lookup: CDR1 PRHDT, CDR2 FYEKMQ (reference sequence). Input material: axillary lymph node tissue. The source is a female donor with breast cancer. Some clones in this sample may be carry-over from other donors' samples. The chain employs TRBV13 and TRBJ1-2; TRBD1 matches at 10 bases. CDR3 sequence: CASSISDRGEGGYTF. The CDR3 coding sequence is TGTGCCAGCAGCATCTCGGACAGGGGGGAGGGTGGCTACACCTTC. The variable domain in full, with the rest retrieved from reference TRBV13 and TRBJ1-2, is AAGVIQSPRHLIKEKRETATLKCYPIPRHDTVYWYQQGPGQDPQFLISFYEKMQSDKGSIPDRFSAQQFSDYHSELNMSSLELGDSALYFCASSISDRGEGGYTFGSGTRLTVV.